The present T cell receptor beta chain was sequenced within a study of cytomegalovirus exposure and HLA in healthy donors. Study-level points and caveats: In a later analysis, first-cohort TCR clusters were found to tend to co-occur in the approximately 120 validation repertoires.

Regarding this clone: Its antigen is undetermined.

Using immunoSEQ multiplex PCR, the repertoire was profiled, and TCRdb retains in-frame clones only, with some absent. Among 200,000 or so clones listed, around 84% were seen once. The ends were cut back, 4 bases at V and 2 bases at J, with 11 bases in the middle. Germline assignment: CDR1 MNHEY and CDR2 SMNVEV (reference sequence). The CDR3 totals 15 residues. The specimen was PBMCs. The V gene is TRBV27, the J gene TRBJ2-2; a possible D gene is TRBD1 (6 bases). The receptor was isolated from a woman in her 30s in good health and CMV-seropositive. In nucleotides, the CDR3 is TGTGCCAGCAGTTCAGGACAGATCAACACCGGGGAGCTGTTTTTT. Amino acid sequence: CASSSGQINTGELFF.